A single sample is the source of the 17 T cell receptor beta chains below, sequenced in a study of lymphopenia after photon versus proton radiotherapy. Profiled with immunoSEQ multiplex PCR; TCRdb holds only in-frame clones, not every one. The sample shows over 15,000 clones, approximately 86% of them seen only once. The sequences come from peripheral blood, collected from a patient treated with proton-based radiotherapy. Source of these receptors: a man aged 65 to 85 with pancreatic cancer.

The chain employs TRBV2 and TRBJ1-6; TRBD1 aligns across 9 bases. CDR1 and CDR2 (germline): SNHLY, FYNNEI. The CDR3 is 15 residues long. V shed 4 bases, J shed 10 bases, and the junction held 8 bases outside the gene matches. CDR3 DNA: TGTGCCAGCAGTGGGACCGGGACAGGGTCCTCACCCCTCCACTTT. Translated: CASSGTGTGSSPLHF.

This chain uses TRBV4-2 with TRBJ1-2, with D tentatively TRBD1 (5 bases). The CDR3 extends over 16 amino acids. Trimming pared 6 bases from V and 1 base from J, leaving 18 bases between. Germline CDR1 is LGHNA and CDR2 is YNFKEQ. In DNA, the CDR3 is TGTGCCAGCAGGCCCGGAGGGCAGGGCGGTAACTATGGCTACACCTTC. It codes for CASRPGGQGGNYGYTF.

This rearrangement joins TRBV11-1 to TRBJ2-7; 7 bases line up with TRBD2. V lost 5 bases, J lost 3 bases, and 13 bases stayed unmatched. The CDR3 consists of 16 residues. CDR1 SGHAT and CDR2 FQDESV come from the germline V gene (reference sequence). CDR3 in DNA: TGTGCCAGCAGCCCGGAGCGGGGCCGACGGGGCTACGAGCAGTACTTC. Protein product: CASSPERGRRGYEQYF.

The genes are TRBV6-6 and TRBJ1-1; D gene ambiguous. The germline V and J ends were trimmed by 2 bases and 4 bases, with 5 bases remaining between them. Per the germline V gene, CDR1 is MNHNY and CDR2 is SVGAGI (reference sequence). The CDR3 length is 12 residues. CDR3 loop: CASSYRSTEAFF. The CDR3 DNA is TGTGCCAGCAGTTACAGGAGCACTGAAGCTTTCTTT.

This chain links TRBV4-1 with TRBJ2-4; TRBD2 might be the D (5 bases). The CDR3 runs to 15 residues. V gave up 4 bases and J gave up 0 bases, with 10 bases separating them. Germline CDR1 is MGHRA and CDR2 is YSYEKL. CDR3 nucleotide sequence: TGCGCCAGCAGCCCCTCTGAGGGAGCCAAAAACATTCAGTACTTC. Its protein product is CASSPSEGAKNIQYF.

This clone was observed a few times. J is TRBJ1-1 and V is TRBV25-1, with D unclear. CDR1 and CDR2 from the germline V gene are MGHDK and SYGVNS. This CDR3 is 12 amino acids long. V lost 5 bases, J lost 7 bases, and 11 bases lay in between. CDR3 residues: CASSNGLGEAFF. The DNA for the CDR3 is TGTGCCAGCAGTAATGGATTGGGTGAAGCTTTCTTT.

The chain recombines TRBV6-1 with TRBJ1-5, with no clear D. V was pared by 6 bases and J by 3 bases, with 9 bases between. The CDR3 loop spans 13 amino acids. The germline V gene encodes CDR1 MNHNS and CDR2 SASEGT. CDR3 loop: CASRGHVNQPQHF. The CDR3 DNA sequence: TGTGCCAGCAGAGGTCATGTCAATCAGCCCCAGCATTTT.

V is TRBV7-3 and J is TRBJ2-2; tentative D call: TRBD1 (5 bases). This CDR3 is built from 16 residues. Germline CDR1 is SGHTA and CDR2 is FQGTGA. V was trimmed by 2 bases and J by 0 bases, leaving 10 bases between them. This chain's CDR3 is CASSLSGQTNTGELFF. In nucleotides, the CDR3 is TGTGCCAGCAGCTTATCAGGGCAGACGAACACCGGGGAGCTGTTTTTT.

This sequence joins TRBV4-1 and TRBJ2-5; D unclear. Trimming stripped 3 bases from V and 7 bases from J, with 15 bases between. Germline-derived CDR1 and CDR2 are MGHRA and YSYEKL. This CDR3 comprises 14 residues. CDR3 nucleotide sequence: TGCGCCAGCAGCCAGGAAAGGGCGTTAGGGACCCAGTACTTC. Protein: CASSQERALGTQYF.

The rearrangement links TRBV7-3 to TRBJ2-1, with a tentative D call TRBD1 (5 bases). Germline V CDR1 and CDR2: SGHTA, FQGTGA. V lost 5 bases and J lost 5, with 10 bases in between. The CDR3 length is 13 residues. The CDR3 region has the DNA TGTGCCAGCAGCCCCGACAGAAACAATGAGCAGTTCTTC. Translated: CASSPDRNNEQFF. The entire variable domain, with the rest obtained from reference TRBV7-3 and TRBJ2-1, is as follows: GAGVSQTPSNKVTEKGKYVELRCDPISGHTALYWYRQSLGQGPEFLIYFQGTGAADDSGLPNDRFFAVRPEGSVSTLKIQRTERGDSAVYLCASSPDRNNEQFFGPGTRLTVL.

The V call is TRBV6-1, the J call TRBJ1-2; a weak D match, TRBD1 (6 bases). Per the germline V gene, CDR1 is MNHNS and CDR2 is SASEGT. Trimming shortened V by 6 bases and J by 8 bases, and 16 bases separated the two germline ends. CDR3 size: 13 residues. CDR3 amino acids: CASSLREGGGYTF. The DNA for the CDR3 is TGTGCCAGCAGCCTACGAGAAGGGGGAGGCTACACCTTC.

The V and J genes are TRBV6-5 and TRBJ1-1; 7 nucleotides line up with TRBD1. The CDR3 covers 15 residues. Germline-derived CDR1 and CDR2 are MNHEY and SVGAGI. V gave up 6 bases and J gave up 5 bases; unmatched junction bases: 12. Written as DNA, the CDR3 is TGTGCCAGCAGAATAGGGGGCCCCTTGCTAACTGAAGCTTTCTTT. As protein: CASRIGGPLLTEAFF.

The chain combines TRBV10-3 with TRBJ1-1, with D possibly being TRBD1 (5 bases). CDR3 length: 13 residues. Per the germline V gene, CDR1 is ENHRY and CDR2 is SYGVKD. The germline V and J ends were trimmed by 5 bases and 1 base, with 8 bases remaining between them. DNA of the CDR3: TGTGCCATCAGTAATGACAGGAACACTGAAGCTTTCTTT. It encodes CAISNDRNTEAFF.

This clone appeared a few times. Here the CDR3 reads CAFWTGNFYEQYF. The CDR3 DNA is TGTGCCTTTTGGACAGGGAATTTCTACGAGCAGTACTTC. The J gene is TRBJ2-7, the V gene TRBV30; 8 nucleotides agree with TRBD1. The junction had 8 bases not matched to a gene; V was cut back by 7 bases and J by 3 bases. This CDR3 region has 13 residues. CDR1 is GTSNPN, CDR2 SVGIG, per germline (reference sequence).

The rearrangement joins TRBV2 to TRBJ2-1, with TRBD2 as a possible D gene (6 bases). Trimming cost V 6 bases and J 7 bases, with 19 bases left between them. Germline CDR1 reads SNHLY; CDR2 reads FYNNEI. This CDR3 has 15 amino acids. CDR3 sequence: CASSSQAGRRNEQFF. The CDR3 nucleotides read TGTGCCAGCAGCTCTCAGGCGGGAAGGCGGAATGAGCAGTTCTTC.

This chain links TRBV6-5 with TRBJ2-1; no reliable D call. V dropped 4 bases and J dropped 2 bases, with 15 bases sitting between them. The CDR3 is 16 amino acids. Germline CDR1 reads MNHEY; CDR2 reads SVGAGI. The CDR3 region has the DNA TGTGCCAGCAGTTTAAGCGTCGGGTACACCTACAATGAGCAGTTCTTC. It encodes CASSLSVGYTYNEQFF.

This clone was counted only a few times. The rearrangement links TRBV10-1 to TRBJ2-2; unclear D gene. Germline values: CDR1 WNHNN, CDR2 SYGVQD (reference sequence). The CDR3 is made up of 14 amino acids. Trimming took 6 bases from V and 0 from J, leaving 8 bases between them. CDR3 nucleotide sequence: TGCGCCAGCAGGCATGGGGCGAACACCGGGGAGCTGTTTTTT. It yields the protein CASRHGANTGELFF.